The 5 T cell receptor beta chains in this list originate from one sample, sequenced in a study of T cell responses to AZD1222 COVID-19 vaccine. Repertoires were generated with immunoSEQ multiplex PCR, while TCRdb's copy carries only in-frame clones and drops some. The data contain more than 95,000 clones, 90% of them singletons. The material was peripheral blood, obtained on day 0 of AZD1222 vaccination. The receptors were gathered from an adult in good health.

The chain has TRBV19 and TRBJ1-2, with 9 bases that match TRBD1. The CDR3 has 15 residues. The V segment lost 5 bases and the J segment 2 bases; nucleotides outside the gene matches: 6. Germline lookup yields CDR1 LNHDA and CDR2 SQIVND (reference sequence). As DNA, the CDR3 is TGTGCCAGTAGTGAACAGGGGGCTGGAAACTATGGCTACACCTTC. It yields the protein CASSEQGAGNYGYTF. The full variable domain, in which reference TRBV19 and TRBJ1-2 provide the parts outside the CDR3, is DGGITQSPKYLFRKEGQNVTLSCEQNLNHDAMYWYRQDPGQGLRLIYYSQIVNDFQKGDIAEGYSVSREKKESFPLTVTSAQKNPTAFYLCASSEQGAGNYGYTFGSGTRLTVV.

This clone was counted only a few times. V and J are TRBV10-2 and TRBJ1-6; D may be TRBD1 (5 bases). This CDR3 is 14 amino acids long. V was cut by 4 bases and J by 8 bases, with 12 bases left in between. Germline assignment: CDR1 WSHSY and CDR2 SAAADI. Here the CDR3 reads CASSALVRDSPLHF. CDR3 DNA sequence: TGCGCCAGCAGTGCACTCGTCAGGGATTCACCCCTCCACTTT.

The V and J genes are TRBV7-8 and TRBJ1-5, with 8 bases that match TRBD1. The CDR3 totals 21 residues. Germline CDR1 SGHVS, CDR2 FQNEAQ. Trimming at V came to 0 bases and at J to 0 bases, leaving 16 bases not matched to a gene. The CDR3 loop is CASSLAFGAGGFRYSNQPQHF. CDR3 nucleotide sequence: TGTGCCAGCAGCTTAGCCTTTGGGGCAGGGGGCTTTAGGTATAGCAATCAGCCCCAGCATTTT.

J is TRBJ2-5 and V is TRBV7-9, with 11 bases that match TRBD2. Per germline, CDR1 SEHNR and CDR2 FQNEAQ (reference sequence). The CDR3 is 14 amino acids. After removal of 5 bases from V and 4 bases from J, the junction contained 3 bases not matched to a gene. The CDR3 sequence: CASSLLAGVETQYF. Written as DNA, the CDR3 is TGTGCCAGCAGCCTACTAGCGGGAGTAGAGACCCAGTACTTC.

The chain combines TRBV5-1 with TRBJ1-4; 7 bases fit TRBD1. V lost 7 bases to trimming and J lost 5 bases; unmatched junction nucleotides: 8. This CDR3 comprises 14 residues. CDR1 is SGHRS and CDR2 is YFSETQ in the germline V gene. The CDR3 sequence is CASRAGQPNEKLFF. DNA of the CDR3: TGCGCCAGCCGGGCGGGACAGCCGAATGAAAAACTGTTTTTT.